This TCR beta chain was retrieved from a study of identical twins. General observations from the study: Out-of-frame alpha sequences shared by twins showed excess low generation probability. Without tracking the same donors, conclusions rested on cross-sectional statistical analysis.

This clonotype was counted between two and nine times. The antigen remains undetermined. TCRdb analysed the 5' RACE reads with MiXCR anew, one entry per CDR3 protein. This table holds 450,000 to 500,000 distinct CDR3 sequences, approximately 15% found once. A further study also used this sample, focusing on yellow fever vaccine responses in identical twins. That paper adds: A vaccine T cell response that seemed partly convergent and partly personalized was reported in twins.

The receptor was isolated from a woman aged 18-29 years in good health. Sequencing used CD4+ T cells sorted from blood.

The CDR3 DNA reads as TGCGCCAGCCTAGGGTTAGGGGATGATCAGCCCCAGCATTTT. It codes for CASLGLGDDQPQHF. The rearrangement links TRBV10-1 to TRBJ1-5; the D gene is possibly TRBD1 (5 bases). V lost 8 bases and J 5 bases, leaving 16 bases between the germline ends. Germline lookup yields CDR1 WNHNN and CDR2 SYGVQD (reference sequence). The CDR3 sequence is 14 residues long.